This TCR beta chain was obtained from a study of blood T cells in healthy people across ages. Across the whole study: Template-switching capture recovered about one barcoded beta molecule per two T cells.

PCR was performed a second time for about 7 to 12 cycles using a sample-barcoded 5' primer and a J-beta primer mix. TCRdb used MiXCR to reprocess the 5' RACE reads, holding one entry per CDR3 protein. The repertoire holds roughly 900,000 distinct CDR3 sequences, with less than 35% as singletons. There were at least 5.5 micrograms of total RNA extracted from every sample. The length of the CDR3 is 13 residues. Germline V lookup: CDR1 SGHRS, CDR2 YFSETQ. Between the trimmed V and J ends, which lost 1 base and 8 bases, there was a span of 12 bases. The J gene is TRBJ1-2, the V gene TRBV5-1; possible D gene TRBD1, 5 bases. Sequencing was carried out using blood. The receptor was derived from a woman of 80 years or more in good health. This chain's CDR3 is CASSLSAGWGYTF. The CDR3 region has the DNA TGCGCCAGCAGCTTGAGTGCAGGGTGGGGCTACACCTTC.